The rows below give T cell receptor beta chains drawn from one sample of a study of identical twins. One entry per CDR3 protein, called by TCRdb with MiXCR from the 5' RACE reads. There are approximately 220,000 distinct CDR3 sequences in the sample; around 10% occur only once, and over 4.5% lies in the top ten. What was sequenced was memory (CD45RO+) T cells sorted from blood. Source of these receptors: a woman between 18 and 29 years old in good health. Both conserved end residues are part of each CDR3. Fields, in order: D gene, clone size, CDR3 length, J gene, V gene, CDR3 protein, CDR3 DNA. D genes are given only for firm matches. Only part of the rows carry a size: once, few, many, or a class if the clone is expanded.

>-|-|13|TRBJ1-1|TRBV10-3
CAIREVGEGEAFF
TGTGCCATCAGGGAGGTAGGGGAAGGAGAAGCTTTCTTT
>TRBD1|few|17|TRBJ2-7|TRBV4-3
CASSQRVVQGSSYEQYF
TGCGCCAGCAGCCAACGAGTTGTACAGGGGAGCTCCTACGAGCAGTACTTC
>-|many|15|TRBJ1-2|TRBV7-9
CASSLARNGVKGYTF
TGTGCCAGCAGCTTAGCGAGAAATGGTGTAAAAGGCTACACCTTC
>-|-|16|TRBJ1-1|TRBV3-1
CASSQDHELRNTEAFF
TGTGCCAGCAGCCAAGATCATGAACTTCGGAACACTGAAGCTTTCTTT
>-|few|15|TRBJ1-5|TRBV20-1
CSAATIGGFGQPQHF
TGCAGTGCTGCTACGATAGGCGGTTTCGGCCAGCCCCAGCATTTT
>-|many|14|TRBJ2-4|TRBV15
CATSRDWPGNIQYF
TGTGCCACCAGCAGAGATTGGCCCGGAAACATTCAGTACTTC
>-|few|13|TRBJ2-3|TRBV7-9
CASSLYGTDTQYF
TGTGCCAGCAGCCTATACGGTACAGATACGCAGTATTTT
>TRBD1|many|15|TRBJ1-4|TRBV12-3/TRBV12-4
CASSLEDRGNEKLFF
TGTGCCAGCAGTTTAGAAGACAGGGGGAATGAAAAACTGTTTTTT
>TRBD1|-|13|TRBJ1-6|TRBV20-1
CSATGTGSSPLHF
TGCAGTGCCACCGGGACAGGCTCTTCACCCCTCCACTTT
>TRBD1|many|13|TRBJ1-1|TRBV20-1
CSAKGTGYTEAFF
TGCAGTGCAAAGGGGACAGGATATACTGAAGCTTTCTTT
>TRBD2|few|18|TRBJ2-1|TRBV24-1
CATSDTGGLAGTYNEQFF
TGTGCCACCAGTGATACGGGGGGACTAGCGGGGACTTACAATGAGCAGTTCTTC
>-|-|13|TRBJ2-7|TRBV3-1
CASSQDLPYEQYF
TGTGCCAGCAGCCAAGATCTTCCCTACGAGCAGTACTTC
>TRBD2|many|16|TRBJ2-3|TRBV6-2/TRBV6-3
CASSYRRGGLTDTQYF
TGTGCCAGCAGTTACAGGCGGGGGGGCCTTACAGATACGCAGTATTTT
>TRBD1|-|14|TRBJ1-1|TRBV2
CASGQAYMNTEAFF
TGTGCCAGCGGACAGGCCTATATGAACACTGAAGCTTTCTTT
>TRBD1|many|11|TRBJ2-7|TRBV29-1
CSVAQGHEQYF
TGCAGCGTGGCACAGGGGCACGAGCAGTACTTC
>TRBD2|many|17|TRBJ2-3|TRBV5-1
CASSLGTSGTRTDTQYF
TGCGCCAGCAGCTTAGGGACTAGCGGGACTCGCACAGATACGCAGTATTTT